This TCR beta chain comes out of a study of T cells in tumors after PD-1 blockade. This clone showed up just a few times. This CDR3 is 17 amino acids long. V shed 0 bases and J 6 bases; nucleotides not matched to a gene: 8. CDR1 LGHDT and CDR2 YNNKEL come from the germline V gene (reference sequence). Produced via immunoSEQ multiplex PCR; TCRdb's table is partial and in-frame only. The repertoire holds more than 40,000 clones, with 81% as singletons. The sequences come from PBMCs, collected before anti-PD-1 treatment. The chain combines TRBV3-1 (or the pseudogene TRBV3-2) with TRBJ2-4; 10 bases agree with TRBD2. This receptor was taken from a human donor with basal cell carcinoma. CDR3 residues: CASSQDVSGGAGNIQYF. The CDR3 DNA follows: TGTGCCAGCAGCCAAGATGTCAGCGGGGGGGCGGGAAACATTCAGTACTTC.